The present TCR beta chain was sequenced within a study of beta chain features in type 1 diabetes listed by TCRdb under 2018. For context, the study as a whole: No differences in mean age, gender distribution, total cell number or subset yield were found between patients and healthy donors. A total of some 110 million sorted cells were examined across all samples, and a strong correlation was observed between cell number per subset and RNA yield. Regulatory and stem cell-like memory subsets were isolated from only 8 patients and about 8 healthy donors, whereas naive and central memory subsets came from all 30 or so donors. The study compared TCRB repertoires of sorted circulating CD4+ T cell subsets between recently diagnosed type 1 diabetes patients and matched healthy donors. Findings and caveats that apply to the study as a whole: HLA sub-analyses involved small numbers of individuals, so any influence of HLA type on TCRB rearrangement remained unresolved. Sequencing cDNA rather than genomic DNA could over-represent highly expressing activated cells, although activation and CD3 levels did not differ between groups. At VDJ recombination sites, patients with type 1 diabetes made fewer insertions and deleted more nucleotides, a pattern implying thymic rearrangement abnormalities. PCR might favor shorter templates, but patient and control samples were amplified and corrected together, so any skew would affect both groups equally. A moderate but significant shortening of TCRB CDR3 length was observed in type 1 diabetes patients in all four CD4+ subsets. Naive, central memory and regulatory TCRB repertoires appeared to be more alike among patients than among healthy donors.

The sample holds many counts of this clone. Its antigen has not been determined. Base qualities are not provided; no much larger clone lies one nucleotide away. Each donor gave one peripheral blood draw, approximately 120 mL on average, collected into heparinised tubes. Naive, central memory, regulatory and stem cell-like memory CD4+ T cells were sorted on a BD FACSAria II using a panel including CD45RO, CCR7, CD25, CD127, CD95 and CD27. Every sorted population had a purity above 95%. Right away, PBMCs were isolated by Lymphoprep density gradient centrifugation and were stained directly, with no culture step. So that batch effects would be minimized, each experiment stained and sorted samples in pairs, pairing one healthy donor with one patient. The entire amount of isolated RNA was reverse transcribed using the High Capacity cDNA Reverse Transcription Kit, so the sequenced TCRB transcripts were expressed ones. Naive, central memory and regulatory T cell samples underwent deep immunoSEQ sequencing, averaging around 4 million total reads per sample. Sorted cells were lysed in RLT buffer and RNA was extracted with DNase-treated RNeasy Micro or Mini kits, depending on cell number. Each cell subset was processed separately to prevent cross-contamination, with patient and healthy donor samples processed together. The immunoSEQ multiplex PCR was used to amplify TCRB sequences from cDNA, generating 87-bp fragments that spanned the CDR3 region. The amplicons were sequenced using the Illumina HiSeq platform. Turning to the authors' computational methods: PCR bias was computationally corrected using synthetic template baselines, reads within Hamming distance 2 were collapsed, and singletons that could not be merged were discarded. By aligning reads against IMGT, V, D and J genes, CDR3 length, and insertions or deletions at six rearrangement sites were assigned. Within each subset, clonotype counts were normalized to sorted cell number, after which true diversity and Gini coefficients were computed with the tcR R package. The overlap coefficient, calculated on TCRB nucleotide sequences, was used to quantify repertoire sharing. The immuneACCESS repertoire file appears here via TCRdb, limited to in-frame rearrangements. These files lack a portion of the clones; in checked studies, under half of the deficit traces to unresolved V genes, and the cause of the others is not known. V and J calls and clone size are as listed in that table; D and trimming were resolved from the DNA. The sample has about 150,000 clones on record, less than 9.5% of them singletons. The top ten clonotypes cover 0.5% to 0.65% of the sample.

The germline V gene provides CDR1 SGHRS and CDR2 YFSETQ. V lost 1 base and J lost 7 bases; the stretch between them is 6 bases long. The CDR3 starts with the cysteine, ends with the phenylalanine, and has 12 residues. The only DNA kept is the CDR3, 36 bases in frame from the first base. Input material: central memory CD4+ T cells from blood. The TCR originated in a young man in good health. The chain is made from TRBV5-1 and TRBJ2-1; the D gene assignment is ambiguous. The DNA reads TGCGCCAGCAGCTTGTTGAGAAATGAGCAGTTCTTC. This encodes CASSLLRNEQFF.